These 12 T cell receptor beta chains were sequenced from one sample in a study of Ad26.COV2.S vaccination and SARS-CoV-2 variants. The treatment denotes: some 19 received Ad26.COV2.S at low or high dose, single or two shots; 5 received placebo; per-sample allocation not given. Sampling occurred on day 63 after the first vaccine or placebo injection. Here immunoSEQ multiplex PCR was the method, and the copy in TCRdb shows in-frame clones only, minus some. The data hold about 410,000 clones, with around 89% observed a single time. This specimen was peripheral blood, taken in a trial of Ad26.COV2.S vaccine versus placebo. Source of these receptors: a person aged 18-60 years who received the Ad26.COV2.S COVID-19 vaccine or a placebo.

V and J are TRBV11-2 and TRBJ2-2; perhaps TRBD2 as D (5 bases). Trimming took off 4 bases at V and 3 bases at J, with 12 bases between the two ends. The CDR3 length is 15 residues. The germline V gene encodes CDR1 SGHAT and CDR2 FQNNGV. This CDR3 is CASSSRERHTGELFF. CDR3 nucleotide sequence: TGTGCCAGCAGCTCAAGGGAGAGGCACACCGGGGAGCTGTTTTTT.

The CDR3 spells CASSLESLGNTGELFF. CDR3 in DNA: TGTGCCAGCAGCTTAGAGTCCCTTGGGAACACCGGGGAGCTGTTTTTT. This chain connects TRBV11-1 to TRBJ2-2; D is undetermined. Germline V gene lookup returns CDR1 SGHAT and CDR2 FQDESV (reference sequence). V was clipped by 1 base and J by 1 base, with 10 bases between them. The CDR3 has 16 residues. Based on the CDR3 plus reference TRBV11-1 and TRBJ2-2, the full variable domain is EAEVAQSPRYKITEKSQAVAFWCDPISGHATLYWYRQILGQGPELLVQFQDESVVDDSQLPKDRFSAERLKGVDSTLKIQPAELGDSAMYLCASSLESLGNTGELFFGEGSRLTVL.

The genes are TRBV4-1 and TRBJ2-7, with D uncertain. V gave up 0 bases and J gave up 0 bases, with 6 bases separating them. CDR3 length equals 14 residues. The V gene's germline CDR1 is MGHRA and CDR2 YSYEKL. The CDR3: CASSQDPASYEQYF. Written as DNA, the CDR3 is TGCGCCAGCAGCCAAGATCCCGCCTCCTACGAGCAGTACTTC.

This clone came up once. The J gene is TRBJ2-1, the V gene TRBV3-1 (or the pseudogene TRBV3-2), with D perhaps matching TRBD1 or TRBD2 (5 bases each). CDR3 length: 13 residues. V lost 8 bases, J lost 1 base, and 9 bases lay in between. From germline, CDR1 is LGHDT and CDR2 YNNKEL (reference sequence). The CDR3 DNA reads as TGTGCCAGCGGGACCTCTTCCTACAATGAGCAGTTCTTC. Its protein is CASGTSSYNEQFF.

The chain is built from TRBV19 and TRBJ2-3; D is perhaps TRBD2 (6 bases). Germline CDR1 reads LNHDA; CDR2 reads SQIVND (reference sequence). The CDR3 extends over 17 amino acids. Trimming pared 4 bases from V and 4 bases from J, leaving 21 bases between. CDR3 in DNA: TGTGCCAGTAGTAAAGGGTTCGGGGGAGTAGTCCCAGATACGCAGTATTTT. This translates into CASSKGFGGVVPDTQYF.

The gene calls are TRBV12-5 and TRBJ2-2, with D perhaps matching TRBD1 (5 bases). The CDR3 runs to 17 residues. Per germline, CDR1 LGHNT and CDR2 FRNRAP. The germline V and J ends were trimmed by 2 bases and 1 base, with 14 bases remaining between them. The CDR3 is CASGLIRQGWNTGELFF. CDR3 bases: TGTGCTAGTGGTTTGATAAGGCAGGGATGGAACACCGGGGAGCTGTTTTTT.

This chain joins TRBV7-9 and TRBJ2-3; 9 nucleotides line up with TRBD2. This CDR3 is 17 amino acids long. CDR1 and CDR2 (germline): SEHNR, FQNEAQ (reference sequence). The V segment lost 6 bases and the J segment 2 bases; nucleotides outside the gene matches: 12. As DNA, the CDR3 is TGTGCCAGCAGTCGAAGCGGGAGGCTCGGGGTCACAGATACGCAGTATTTT. Amino acid sequence: CASSRSGRLGVTDTQYF.

This clone was seen only once. The chain uses TRBV11-3 and TRBJ2-1, with TRBD2 matching 9 bases. CDR1 and CDR2 from the germline V gene are SGHNT and YENEEA. The junction had 8 bases not matched to a gene; V was cut back by 1 base and J by 7 bases. The CDR3 covers 16 residues. CDR3: CASSLVVSGGSNEQFF. CDR3 DNA sequence: TGTGCCAGCAGCTTAGTGGTTAGCGGGGGATCGAATGAGCAGTTCTTC.

This clone was found a few times. J is TRBJ2-7 and V is TRBV24-1; no reliable D call. This CDR3 has 13 residues. Germline V lookup: CDR1 KGHDR, CDR2 SFDVKD. Deletions cut 4 bases from V and 5 bases from J, with 11 bases between. This CDR3 is CATSEGGRDEQYF. DNA of the CDR3: TGTGCCACCAGTGAGGGTGGACGGGACGAGCAGTACTTC.

The J gene is TRBJ2-2, the V gene TRBV7-3, with TRBD2 matching 8 bases. Trimming at V came to 5 bases and at J to 7 bases, leaving 3 bases not matched to a gene. This CDR3 region has 13 residues. Germline CDR1 reads SGHTA; CDR2 reads FQGTGA. Here the CDR3 reads CASSPREGGELFF. In DNA, the CDR3 is TGTGCCAGCAGCCCTCGGGAGGGCGGGGAGCTGTTTTTT.

The J gene is TRBJ2-5, the V gene TRBV5-1; D is possibly TRBD1 (6 bases). Germline V gene lookup returns CDR1 SGHRS and CDR2 YFSETQ. Deletions cut 5 bases from V and 1 base from J, with 15 bases between. This CDR3 comprises 15 residues. DNA for the CDR3: TGCGCCAGCAGGCCGGACAGACACTTCCAAGAGACCCAGTACTTC. It is translated as CASRPDRHFQETQYF.

This chain joins TRBV6-5 and TRBJ2-7; TRBD1 matches 8 bases. J gave up 2 bases and V 6 bases, and 6 bases lay outside the gene matches. This CDR3 region has 14 residues. Germline loops: CDR1 MNHEY, CDR2 SVGAGI. This CDR3 reads CASRGTGETYEQYF. The CDR3 nucleotides are TGTGCCAGCAGGGGGACAGGTGAGACCTACGAGCAGTACTTC.